This entry lists 10 T cell receptor beta chains sequenced from one sample in a study of memory CD4+ T cells and cytomegalovirus serostatus (dated by TCRdb to the late 2010s). The library was prepared using the immunoSEQ multiplex PCR assay. TCRdb obtained this table from immuneACCESS and retained in-frame rearrangements with V and J assigned. These tables miss some clones; where compared with another copy, unresolved V genes account for less than half of the shortfall, and the remainder is unexplained. Counted in this sample were about 60,000 clones; less than 80% of them appeared once. The top ten clonotypes cover 0.65% to 0.9% of the sample. Single viable CD3+CD4+CD8-CD45RO+ cells were sorted as memory CD4+ T cells on a FACSAria II. The sample comprised memory CD4+ T cells from blood. These receptors were collected from an adult in good health and CMV-seronegative.

Concerning this clone itself: One end of the junction varies from germline; a read error may be responsible. The chain couples TRBV6-1 to TRBJ2-4, with TRBD1 matching 9 bases. CDR1 is MNHNS and CDR2 is SASEGT in the germline V gene. The CDR3 runs 12 residues. The CDR3 loop reads CASSGDRDRAVF. In nucleotides, the CDR3 is TGTGCCAGCTCAGGAGACCGGGACAGGGCTGTCTTC.

This sequence joins TRBV15 and TRBJ1-1, with D possibly TRBD1 on 6 matching bases. There are 13 residues in the CDR3. The V gene's germline CDR1 is LNHNV and CDR2 YYDKDF (reference sequence). Trimming left V 0 bases short and J 10 bases short, with 12 bases between. CDR3 sequence reads: CATSRDRGRGAFF. In nucleotides, the CDR3 is TGTGCCACCAGCAGAGATCGGGGGCGAGGAGCTTTCTTT. Full variable domain (remainder filled in from reference TRBV15 and TRBJ1-1): DAMVIQNPRYQVTQFGKPVTLSCSQTLNHNVMYWYQQKSSQAPKLLFHYYDKDFNNEADTPDNFQSRRPNTSFCFLDIRSPGLGDTAMYLCATSRDRGRGAFFGQGTRLTVV.

The CDR3 region has the DNA TGTGCCAGCAGCTTGAGGCAGGGGGGGAACACTGAAGCTTTCTTT. It specifies CASSLRQGGNTEAFF. The rearrangement uses TRBV5-8 and TRBJ1-1, with 7 bases matching TRBD1. This CDR3 has 15 residues. Germline V gives CDR1 SGHTS, CDR2 YDEGEE. V shed 1 base and J 1 base; nucleotides not matched to a gene: 4.

The rearrangement joins TRBV6-1 to TRBJ1-3; D is possibly TRBD1 (6 bases). The V gene lost 8 bases and the J gene lost 0 bases, with 14 bases spanning the gap. Germline lookup yields CDR1 MNHNS and CDR2 SASEGT. This CDR3 has 15 amino acids. CDR3 loop: CASAGGHSSGNTIYF. The CDR3 bases are TGTGCCAGCGCGGGGGGACACAGCTCTGGAAACACCATATATTTT.

This rearrangement joins TRBV7-9 to TRBJ2-7, with D possibly matching TRBD2 (6 bases). V shed 3 bases and J shed 0 bases, with 12 bases lying between them. Germline lookup yields CDR1 SEHNR and CDR2 FQNEAQ (reference sequence). This CDR3 has 15 residues. The DNA for the CDR3 is TGTGCCAGCAGCTTTGGGGACTTCATCTCCTACGAGCAGTACTTC. Protein: CASSFGDFISYEQYF.

V gene TRBV5-3 combines with J gene TRBJ2-6; 8 positions agree with TRBD1. TRBV5-3 is sorted into the ORF group, with uncertain function. The CDR3 sequence is 19 residues long. J gave up 4 bases and V 0 bases, and 12 bases lay outside the gene matches. CDR3 bases: TGTGCCAGAAGCTTGGAGGGTTTTCGGACAGGGTTCGGGGCCAACGTCCTGACTTTC. This codes for CARSLEGFRTGFGANVLTF.

The gene calls are TRBV19 and TRBJ2-7; D possibly matches TRBD1 or TRBD2 (5 bases each). Per germline, CDR1 LNHDA and CDR2 SQIVND (reference sequence). V lost 5 bases and J 8 bases, leaving 16 bases between the germline ends. The CDR3 loop spans 13 amino acids. The CDR3 loop is CASSDTGPQKQYF. In nucleotides, the CDR3 is TGTGCCAGTAGTGACACGGGACCTCAGAAGCAGTACTTC.

The chain uses TRBV7-8 and TRBJ2-2; 7 positions agree with TRBD2. The CDR3 runs to 12 residues. Germline loops: CDR1 SGHVS, CDR2 FQNEAQ. The V and J ends lost 1 base and 15 bases, in that order; junction bases with no gene match: 5. The CDR3 DNA follows: TGTGCCAGCAGCTTAGTTTCTCGGGGGGTGTTTTTT. Translation gives CASSLVSRGVFF.

This clone was observed a handful of times. V and J are TRBV5-4 and TRBJ2-2, with a weak D call TRBD2 (6 bases). This CDR3 spans 13 amino acids. Per the germline V gene, CDR1 is SGHNT and CDR2 is YYREEE (reference sequence). The V and J ends lost 5 bases and 3 bases respectively, with 8 bases between them. The CDR3 region has the DNA TGTGCCAGCAGTGGGGAGGACACCGGGGAGCTGTTTTTT. Translated: CASSGEDTGELFF.

This sequence joins TRBV18 and TRBJ2-7; TRBD2 is a possible D gene (6 bases). Deletions cut 2 bases from V and 2 bases from J, with 13 bases between. This CDR3 is built from 15 residues. Germline CDR1 reads KGHSH; CDR2 reads LQKENI. The CDR3 here is CASSPAAGGTYEQYF. The CDR3, as DNA: TGTGCCAGCTCACCAGCTGCAGGAGGGACCTACGAGCAGTACTTC.